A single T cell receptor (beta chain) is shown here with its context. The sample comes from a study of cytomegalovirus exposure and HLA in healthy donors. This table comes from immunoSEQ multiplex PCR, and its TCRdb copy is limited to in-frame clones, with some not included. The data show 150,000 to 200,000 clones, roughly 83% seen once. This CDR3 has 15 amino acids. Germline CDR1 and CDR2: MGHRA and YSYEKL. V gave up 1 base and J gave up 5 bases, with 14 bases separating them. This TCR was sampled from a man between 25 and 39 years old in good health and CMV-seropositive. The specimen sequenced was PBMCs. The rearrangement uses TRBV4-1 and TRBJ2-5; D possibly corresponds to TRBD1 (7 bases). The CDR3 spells CASSQGRAGGETQYF. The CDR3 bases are TGCGCCAGCAGCCAAGGCCGGGCAGGGGGGGAGACCCAGTACTTC.